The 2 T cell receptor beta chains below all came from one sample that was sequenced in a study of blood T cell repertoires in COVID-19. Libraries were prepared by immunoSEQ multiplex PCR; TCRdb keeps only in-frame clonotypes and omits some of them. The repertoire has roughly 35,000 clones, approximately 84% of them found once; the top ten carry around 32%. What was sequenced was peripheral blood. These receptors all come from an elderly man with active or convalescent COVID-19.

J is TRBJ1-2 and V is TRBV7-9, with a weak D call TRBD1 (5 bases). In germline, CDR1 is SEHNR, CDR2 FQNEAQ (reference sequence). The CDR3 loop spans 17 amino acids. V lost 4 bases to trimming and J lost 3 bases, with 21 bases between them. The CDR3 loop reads CASSSPAGGREDYGYTF. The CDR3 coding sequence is TGTGCCAGCAGCTCCCCCGCGGGTGGCAGGGAGGACTATGGCTACACCTTC.

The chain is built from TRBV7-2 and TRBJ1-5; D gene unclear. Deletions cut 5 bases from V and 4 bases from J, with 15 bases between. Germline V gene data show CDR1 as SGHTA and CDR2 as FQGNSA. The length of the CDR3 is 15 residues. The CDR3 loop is CASSPDSETNQPQHF. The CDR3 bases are TGTGCCAGCAGCCCAGACTCAGAGACGAATCAGCCCCAGCATTTT.